This TCR beta chain was found in a study of T cells in Graves' hyperthyroidism and ophthalmopathy. Study outcomes and limitations: Ophthalmopathy and stable hyperthyroidism were told apart by a 13 V-J model. Most expanded thyroid clonotypes above 0.001 also appeared in blood.

About this clonotype itself: What it recognizes is unknown.

There are 15 residues in the CDR3. The germline V gene has CDR1 SNHLY and CDR2 FYNNEI. V was clipped by 3 bases and J by 7 bases, with 19 bases between them. Hyperthyroidism, newly diagnosed and lasting under 2 months, affected patients aged 18 to 65. Diagnoses were made from clinical symptoms, serum measures (thyroxine and TRAb), thyroid ultrasound and orbital computed tomography. TCR beta CDR3 region amplification was performed from RNA transcripts. When the TCR CDR3 underwent first-round RT-PCR, the HTBI primer set was used. TCRdb passed the multiplex PCR reads through MiXCR, listing each CDR3 protein once. The sample lists roughly 570,000 distinct CDR3 sequences; 40% to 55% were seen once.

Sequenced input: peripheral blood or thyroid tissue (not recorded which). The source of this sequence is a woman younger than 30 with Graves' hyperthyroidism. The chain couples TRBV2 to TRBJ2-7, with D possibly being TRBD2 (7 bases). The CDR3 loop is CASSEGRGGYGEQYF. CDR3 nucleotide sequence: TGTGCCAGCAGTGAGGGCAGGGGAGGGTATGGTGAGCAGTACTTC.